This section outlines one T cell receptor (beta chain) sequence together with its context. The PCR had 60 Vbeta and 13 Jbeta primers. Here immunoSEQ multiplex PCR was the method, and the copy in TCRdb shows in-frame clones only, minus some. The table shows approximately 68,000 clones, with around 74% occurring only once. The data were obtained in a study of cytomegalovirus exposure and HLA in healthy donors. Sequenced sample: PBMCs. The clonotype originates from a woman in her twenties or thirties in good health and CMV-seropositive.

This CDR3 reads CASSETSGDSGNTIYF. CDR3 nucleotides: TGTGCCAGCAGTGAAACTTCGGGGGACTCTGGAAACACCATATATTTT. V gene TRBV6-4 combines with J gene TRBJ1-3; the D gene is possibly TRBD1 (5 bases). The CDR3 runs to 16 residues. Trimming took off 3 bases at V and 0 bases at J, with 12 bases between the two ends. Germline V gene sequence: CDR1 MRHNA, CDR2 SNTAGT.